At least ten counts were recorded for the clone carrying this T cell receptor beta chain. The antigen is unknown. TCR beta libraries were made by quantitative 5'-RACE with molecular barcodes. TCRdb processed the 5' RACE reads anew with MiXCR; each CDR3 protein has one entry. The data contain more than 150,000 distinct CDR3 sequences, 15% to 20% of them singletons. These data belong to a study of CD8 T cells in ankylosing spondylitis. Study-wide results and limits: There was a TCR beta motif, made of several highly homologous variants, that appeared characteristic of ankylosing spondylitis blood. CD8+ disease-linked clones were present at relatively low frequencies in blood.

The ends were cut back, 0 bases at V and 2 bases at J, with 11 bases in the middle. Germline CDR1 is SGHVS and CDR2 is FQNEAQ. The CDR3 loop spans 16 amino acids. This sequence joins TRBV7-8 and TRBJ2-1; D remains ambiguous. This receptor was identified in a male donor aged 5 to 30 with ankylosing spondylitis or in good health (not recorded which). The sample consisted of blood, either unsorted or a sorted T cell fraction (not recorded which). CDR3 sequence: CASSLARRRPYNEQFF. The CDR3 region has the DNA TGTGCCAGCAGCTTAGCGAGGAGACGTCCCTACAATGAGCAGTTCTTC.